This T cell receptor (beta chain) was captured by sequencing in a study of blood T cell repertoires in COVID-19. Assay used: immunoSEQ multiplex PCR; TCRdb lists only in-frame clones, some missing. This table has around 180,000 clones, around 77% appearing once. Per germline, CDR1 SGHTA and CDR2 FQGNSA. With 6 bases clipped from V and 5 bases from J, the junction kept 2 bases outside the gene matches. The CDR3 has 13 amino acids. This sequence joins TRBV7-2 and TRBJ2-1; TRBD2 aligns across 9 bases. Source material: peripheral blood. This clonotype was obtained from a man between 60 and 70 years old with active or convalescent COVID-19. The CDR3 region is CASRRLADNEQFF. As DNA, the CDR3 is TGTGCCAGCAGGAGACTAGCGGACAATGAGCAGTTCTTC.